This T cell receptor (beta chain) was identified during a study of cytomegalovirus exposure and HLA in healthy donors. The CDR3 consists of 15 residues. Germline-derived CDR1 and CDR2 are SGDLS and YYNGEE. V shed 0 bases and J 10 bases; nucleotides not matched to a gene: 7. In the PCR, 60 Vbeta and 13 Jbeta primers were used. The assay was immunoSEQ multiplex PCR, and TCRdb's table has in-frame clones only and misses some. Seen here are over 200,000 clones, 60% to 80% observed once, and the top ten hold over 3.5%. The TCR was taken from a male donor in good health and CMV-seronegative. The chain combines TRBV9 with TRBJ2-1, with 10 bases aligning to TRBD2. The sequenced sample was PBMCs. CDR3 sequence (DNA): TGTGCCAGCAGCGTAGCCCTAGCGGGAGAATTAGAGCAGTTCTTC. Protein: CASSVALAGELEQFF.